This entry lists 21 T cell receptor beta chains sequenced from one sample in a study of CD8+CD57+ T cells in acquired aplastic anemia. The TCR beta profiling, which covered VDJ combination and CDR3 sequence, was carried out using genomic DNA as the template. TCRdb recomputed calls from the reads with MiXCR, one row per CDR3 protein. The sample records about 160,000 distinct CDR3 sequences, around 50% being singletons. CD8+CD57+ cell expansion, shown by flow cytometry, had occurred in the patients selected for sequencing. The sequenced sample was sorted CD4+, CD8+, or CD8+CD57+ T cells (not recorded which) from PBMCs. The receptors stem from a human donor with aplastic anemia.

This clonotype came up many times. J is TRBJ2-7 and V is TRBV6-2 or TRBV6-3, with D possibly TRBD2 on 6 matching bases. The CDR3 covers 15 residues. V dropped 6 bases and J dropped 0 bases, with 15 bases sitting between them. Germline CDR1 is MNHEY and CDR2 is SVGEGT. The CDR3 protein is CASRGSGDSSYEQYF. The CDR3 coding sequence is TGTGCCAGCAGAGGTAGCGGAGACAGCTCCTACGAGCAGTACTTC.

The table lists this clonotype with a few counts. This chain links TRBV2 with TRBJ2-3; 9 nucleotides match TRBD1. The CDR3 is 16 amino acids. Germline CDR1 and CDR2: SNHLY and FYNNEI. V was clipped by 6 bases and J by 4 bases; unmatched bases: 11. DNA of the CDR3: TGTGCCAGCAGAGCAACAGGGGGCGCACGTCCAGATACGCAGTATTTT. This codes for CASRATGGARPDTQYF.

The V call is TRBV2, the J call TRBJ2-7; D may be TRBD2 (6 bases). Germline V gene sequence: CDR1 SNHLY, CDR2 FYNNEI. This CDR3 has 11 residues. V lost 8 bases and J lost 3, with 8 bases in between. CDR3 amino acids: CASGGDYEQYF. The CDR3 DNA follows: TGTGCCAGCGGCGGGGACTACGAGCAGTACTTC.

The chain couples TRBV19 to TRBJ2-5; 8 bases are a match to TRBD2. In germline, CDR1 is LNHDA, CDR2 SQIVND (reference sequence). The CDR3 consists of 13 residues. Losses at the gene ends were 3 bases for V and 10 bases for J; bases not matched to a gene: 7. CDR3 protein: CASSISGAVSQYF. In DNA form, the CDR3 reads TGTGCCAGTAGTATTAGCGGGGCCGTGAGCCAGTACTTC.

The rearrangement uses TRBV20-1 and TRBJ2-3; D is unclear. This CDR3 comprises 14 residues. V was cut by 6 bases and J by 4 bases, with 17 bases left in between. Germline CDR1 reads DFQATT; CDR2 reads SNEGSKA (reference sequence). The CDR3 reads CSATDPRRPDTQYF. CDR3 nucleotide sequence: TGCAGTGCAACGGACCCTCGGCGGCCAGATACGCAGTATTTT.

V and J are TRBV28 and TRBJ2-7; the D call may be TRBD1 or TRBD2 (5 bases each). Trimming pared 8 bases from V and 6 bases from J, leaving 23 bases between. The CDR3 has 15 residues. The germline CDR1 and CDR2 sequences are MDHEN and SYDVKM. CDR3 bases: TGTGCCAGCGGGGAAATTAGGGGACCCTTCGCCGAGCAGTACTTC. It codes for CASGEIRGPFAEQYF.

The CDR3 nucleotides read TGTGCCAGCAGCCGGAGGAATCGGGACTTAGACTACAATGAGCAGTTCTTC. This sequence encodes CASSRRNRDLDYNEQFF. V gene TRBV13 combines with J gene TRBJ2-1; possibly TRBD2 for D (6 bases). The CDR3 extends over 17 amino acids. Trimming removed 5 bases from V and 3 bases from J, with 20 bases in between. Per the germline V gene, CDR1 is PRHDT and CDR2 is FYEKMQ (reference sequence).

This rearrangement joins TRBV2 to TRBJ2-7; D remains ambiguous. CDR1 is SNHLY, CDR2 FYNNEI, per germline. V was trimmed by 6 bases and J by 5 bases, leaving 20 bases between them. The CDR3 sequence is 15 residues long. In DNA, the CDR3 is TGTGCCAGCAGCCAAAGGTTACCTAGGTACAACGAGCAGTACTTC. Its protein product is CASSQRLPRYNEQYF.

The table lists this clonotype with many counts. The V and J genes are TRBV5-1 and TRBJ2-3; D gene uncertain. The CDR3 is 11 amino acids. The germline gives CDR1 SGHRS, CDR2 YFSETQ. With 7 bases removed from V and 4 bases from J, the gap between germline ends came to 7 bases. The DNA for the CDR3 is TGCGCCAGCCGCGAGGCAGATACGCAGTATTTT. It is translated as CASREADTQYF.

V gene TRBV29-1 combines with J gene TRBJ2-7; 8 nucleotides agree with TRBD2. With 6 bases clipped from V and 6 bases from J, the junction kept 13 bases outside the gene matches. Germline CDR1 and CDR2: SQVTM and ANQGSEA. The CDR3 consists of 14 residues. The CDR3 coding sequence is TGCAGCGTGCCTATTAGCGGGGTTGGTGGCGAGCAGTACTTC. It yields the protein CSVPISGVGGEQYF.

CDR3: CASSLGSGDTQYF. The CDR3 region has the DNA TGTGCCAGCAGCTTAGGTAGCGGAGATACGCAGTATTTT. The chain combines TRBV7-2 with TRBJ2-3, with a weak D call TRBD2 (6 bases). V gave up 1 base and J gave up 5 bases, with 7 bases separating them. This CDR3 has 13 residues. Per germline, CDR1 SGHTA and CDR2 FQGNSA.

This clonotype was found many times. The chain recombines TRBV6-5 with TRBJ1-1; D not certain. Germline V gene data show CDR1 as MNHEY and CDR2 as SVGAGI. The CDR3 has 14 amino acids. Between the trimmed V and J ends, which lost 2 bases and 7 bases, there was a span of 14 bases. CDR3 protein: CASSYRQKLGEAFF. CDR3 nucleotide sequence: TGTGCCAGCAGTTACCGACAAAAATTGGGTGAAGCTTTCTTT.

The chain couples TRBV20-1 to TRBJ2-1; 7 bases fit TRBD2. Looked up from germline, CDR1 is DFQATT and CDR2 is SNEGSKA (reference sequence). The CDR3 consists of 12 residues. The junction had 7 bases not matched to a gene; V was cut back by 5 bases and J by 9 bases. The CDR3 protein is CSALAVHGEQFF. DNA for the CDR3: TGCAGTGCTCTAGCGGTCCATGGTGAGCAGTTCTTC.

This clonotype was observed at least ten times. The V and J genes are TRBV5-4 and TRBJ2-5; 8 nucleotides align to TRBD1. Germline CDR1 and CDR2: SGHNT and YYREEE (reference sequence). The CDR3 totals 13 residues. Unmatched junction bases numbered 3, after V lost 4 bases and J lost 4 bases. The CDR3 DNA sequence: TGTGCCAGCAGCCGGACAGGGCTAGAGACCCAGTACTTC. Protein: CASSRTGLETQYF.

Notes on this clonotype: Its ends do not fully match the called genes, so a read error is possible. The rearrangement links TRBV7-7 to TRBJ2-1; the match to TRBD2 covers 7 bases. The CDR3 length is 14 residues. Germline V gives CDR1 SSHAT, CDR2 FNYEAQ (reference sequence). This CDR3 reads CASSLDGGRGEQFF. The CDR3 region has the DNA TGTGCTAGCAGCTTAGATGGCGGGAGAGGTGAGCAGTTCTTC.

The sample holds many counts of this clonotype. V usage is TRBV9 and J usage is TRBJ1-1; unclear D gene. This CDR3 is built from 14 residues. V was clipped by 1 base and J by 4 bases, with 11 bases between them. CDR1 and CDR2 (germline): SGDLS, YYNGEE. This chain's CDR3 is CASSVSTIGTEAFF. CDR3 nucleotides: TGTGCCAGCAGCGTATCAACTATTGGCACTGAAGCTTTCTTT.

The chain employs TRBV7-8 and TRBJ2-5; tentative D call: TRBD2 (6 bases). V was cut by 2 bases and J by 3 bases, with 19 bases left in between. Germline V lookup: CDR1 SGHVS, CDR2 FQNEAQ. The CDR3 consists of 17 residues. The CDR3 protein is CASSLIASATPKETQYF. The CDR3 nucleotides read TGTGCCAGCAGCTTAATCGCTAGCGCGACCCCAAAAGAGACCCAGTACTTC.

The chain has TRBV2 and TRBJ2-7; TRBD1 is a possible D gene (5 bases). Germline V gene lookup returns CDR1 SNHLY and CDR2 FYNNEI. The CDR3 runs to 13 residues. Trimming stripped 4 bases from V and 0 bases from J, with 7 bases between. The CDR3 loop is CASSGQPSYEQYF. The CDR3 region has the DNA TGTGCCAGCAGTGGACAGCCCTCCTACGAGCAGTACTTC.

CDR3 region: CASSANYGYTF. CDR3 nucleotide sequence: TGTGCCAGCAGTGCTAACTATGGCTACACCTTC. The rearrangement links TRBV25-1 to TRBJ1-2; D not certain. Germline-derived CDR1 and CDR2 are MGHDK and SYGVNS. V lost 4 bases, J lost 0 bases, and 0 bases lay in between. This CDR3 contains 11 residues.

This chain links TRBV10-2 with TRBJ2-5, with D tentatively TRBD1 (7 bases). The V and J ends lost 2 bases and 4 bases respectively, with 14 bases between them. In germline, CDR1 is WSHSY, CDR2 SAAADI. The length of the CDR3 is 15 residues. CDR3 protein: CASSEPAGGRETQYF. The CDR3 DNA is TGCGCCAGCAGTGAGCCTGCAGGGGGGCGAGAGACCCAGTACTTC.

J is TRBJ1-2 and V is TRBV10-3, with no clear D. Trimming removed 10 bases from V and 4 bases from J, with 13 bases in between. CDR3 length equals 12 residues. CDR1 ENHRY and CDR2 SYGVKD come from the germline V gene. The CDR3 sequence: CASMASSYGYTF. The CDR3 DNA follows: TGTGCCAGCATGGCAAGCAGCTATGGCTACACCTTC.